This T cell receptor (beta chain) was observed in a study of cytomegalovirus exposure and HLA in healthy donors (dated by TCRdb to about 2017). Turning to the overall study: An earlier analysis of roughly 610 of the donors reported over 250 Gb of sequence data and 117 million unique TCR beta sequences obtained from 150 million to 200 million T cells. About 280 gigabases of sequencing data and around 85 million unique TCR sequences made up an early release that covered 500 to 700 HLA-typed donors. The genetic ancestry cluster associated with self-reported Caucasian donors included 81% of the 398 genotyped donors. The aim of the study was to test whether cataloging public T cell receptors could identify signatures of past pathogen exposure. The T cell repertoires of some 670 subjects were profiled by immunosequencing and related to cytomegalovirus serostatus. In addition to the first cohort of 666 subjects, a separate validation cohort of 130 or so different subjects was used. The study combined high-throughput TCR immunosequencing, statistical association of individual TCRs with disease status, and machine learning to predict cytomegalovirus infection status. A later analysis re-analyzed previously published TCR beta repertoires from approximately 670 donors and added high-resolution HLA genotyping to study TCR occurrence patterns. Rather than using new phenotypic data, the later analysis identified candidate immune exposures from TCR beta sequences and from how often those sequences occurred across donors. To decide whether each TCR beta V gene segment behaved as functional or pseudogenic, an earlier analysis of over 500 of the donors relied on high-throughput TCR beta sequencing. Donor age, sex, ethnicity and CMV serostatus were compiled alongside the repertoire data. Genome-wide SNP genotypes for about three fifths of the 666 donors were used in a later genetic analysis, which treated that subset as a discovery cohort. All discovery cohort repertoires had been generated using a single sequencing platform. Class I and class II HLA loci were covered by the typing at four-digit resolution. The number of typed donors differed by locus: roughly 629-640 for A, B, C, DRB1 and DQB1; some 540 for DQA1; roughly 600 for DPA1; and 400 to 480 for DPB1. About five DR-DQ haplotypes were treated as single units for association and clustering because of strong linkage in the cohort. Among around 400 genotyped donors of the cohort, an average of approximately 240,000 unique TCR beta nucleotide sequences were sequenced per donor, roughly 20% of them non-productive. Broader findings and caveats from the paper: According to a later analysis, most CMV-associated TCR beta chains appeared to be HLA-restricted, and the HLA associations seemed to be driven largely by CMV exposure. A few of the identified cytomegalovirus-associated TCR beta chains were confirmed in vitro to be specific for cytomegalovirus antigens. Linkage disequilibrium might explain the correlated functional status among segregating V segments, but an unknown experimental factor could not be ruled out. The 87-base-pair reads could not distinguish some IMGT-functional V segments, including TRBV6-2 and TRBV6-3, so those segments were excluded. The study listed approximately 150 TCR beta chains as associated with cytomegalovirus. Compared with the 666-donor mean, donors in an Asian-associated ancestry cluster had fewer N-insertions in productive TCRs, according to a later genetic analysis. The cohort was sequenced for TCR beta chains only, and without alpha or paired-chain data the features that could be detected were limited. Most TCR sequences were observed very rarely across donors, whereas some public TCRs were present in many individuals. Broadly in line with IMGT annotations, most TCR beta V segments showed up in productive rearrangements about 90% or about 30% of the time in an earlier analysis of approximately 600 of the donors. At a false discovery rate of 0.05, a later analysis linked fewer than 20,000 TCR beta sequences to specific HLA alleles. The sequencing pipeline was judged likely to have produced a cluster of highly shared sequence variants as a technical artifact. In both the original and validation cohorts, the classifier was reported to diagnose cytomegalovirus status with high specificity and sensitivity. In a later analysis, HLA-associated TCR beta chains were found to be more clonally expanded and to have lower generation probabilities than equally common non-associated chains. According to a later analysis, parvovirus B19, influenza, CMV and Epstein-Barr virus appeared linked to several top co-occurrence clusters. Because HLA typing was missing for some donors at each locus, association tests included only the typed subset. The only immune exposure information available for the cohort was CMV serostatus. An association between a missense DCLRE1C variant and V-gene and J-gene trimming of TCR beta chains was found in a later genetic analysis and replicated in an independent cohort. In a later analysis, the rate of TCR association differed among HLA loci, with DRB1 alleles having the most associated TCRs and HLA-C alleles having the fewest. When HLA alleles, especially DR and DQ, strongly co-occurred, attributing TCR associations to individual alleles was difficult. Presence/absence analyses assumed roughly uniform sequencing depth across donors, an assumption that may not hold. The earlier analysis of nearly 600 of the donors excluded over 15 rarely observed V segments, including chromosome 9 orphons, because counts were too low. According to the authors, the approach could potentially be generalized to other disease states and immunological phenotypes. A further reported finding was that TCR beta sequences accurately predicted the HLA-A and HLA-B alleles for most subjects in the first cohort.

Regarding this clone: The antigen it binds to is not known. Per-nucleotide qualities are absent, and no much larger clonotype sits a single base away.

In total, around 600 healthy bone marrow donors made up the cohort. All cohort members were sampled while nominally healthy, although unrecorded immune exposures were likely present. The donor was CMV seronegative and was included in the group of several hundred seronegative cohort members. A peripheral blood sample was collected from each donor, and TCR beta sequencing was performed on peripheral blood mononuclear cells. Genomic DNA was extracted from the blood cell samples with the Qiagen DNeasy Blood Extraction Kit. To prepare the library, the immunoSEQ multiplex PCR assay was applied. A mixture of 60 forward primers for TCR Vbeta segments and 13 reverse primers for TCR Jbeta segments was used in the multiplex PCR. The CDR3 region of rearranged TCR beta genes was amplified from genomic DNA by a multiplex PCR assay. Amplified TCR beta libraries were sequenced as 87-base-pair reads on the Illumina HiSeq System. As for the authors' bioinformatics: A later analysis counted about 76 million unique TCR beta chains across the 550 to 750 repertoires, and 10 million to 12 million of these chains were shared by at least two donors. To remove PCR and sequencing errors, raw reads were error-corrected and collapsed into unique sequences using a nearest-neighbor algorithm that merged closely related sequences. To assign V, D and J gene segments, CDR3 sequences were aligned to IMGT reference sequences. For a sequence to be retained, at least a six-nucleotide match to both a V gene segment and a J gene segment was required. A rearrangement was called productive if the CDR3 had no stop codons and remained in frame with V and J, and every other rearrangement was called non-productive. CDR3 was defined by IMGT convention, running from the second conserved V-encoded cysteine to the conserved J-encoded phenylalanine. The earlier analysis of 500 to 750 of the donors excluded any sequence lacking an unambiguous match to a single V gene segment. An earlier analysis of 450 to 650 of the donors called V segments functional above 56.7% productive rearrangements and segregating when the between-donor standard deviation exceeded 5%. A statistical classification framework was built to diagnose cytomegalovirus status from the catalog of TCR beta chain sequences. V and J gene assignment, in a later analysis, came from comparing TCR nucleotide sequences with IMGT/GENE-DB human TR gene sequences. In a later analysis, CDR3 sequences and most-parsimonious VDJ recombination scenarios were assigned using the TCRdist pipeline. A later analysis defined each TCR beta chain by its CDR3 amino acid sequence plus V-gene family, and excluded reads lacking a unique V-gene family. To address suspected cross-contamination and a sequencing artifact, a later analysis removed 550 to 750 highly shared, low-generation-probability nucleotide sequences. A later analysis calculated a clonal expansion index for each public chain from normalized within-repertoire ranks of inferred template counts. Generation probabilities in a later analysis came from a VDJ recombination model fitted to out-of-frame rearrangements, and those results were checked against IGoR. In a later analysis, hypergeometric tests were used to score TCR-TCR, TCR-HLA and TCR-CMV co-occurrence, with a repertoire-size bias correction applied to TCR pairs. In a later analysis, false discovery rates were estimated by permuting HLA or CMV assignments 20 times. In a later analysis, co-occurring TCRs were grouped using DBSCAN, with TCRdist sequence similarity added in when clustering inside HLA-allele-positive subsets. For co-occurrence clustering, repertoires with fewer than 30,000 or more than 120,000 public chains were excluded, along with 4 to 6 repertoires with anomalous nucleotide sharing. TCRdb's version of the immuneACCESS table is confined to in-frame rearrangements and falls short of the full clone set. An unresolved V gene accounts for under half of the shortfall where checked; the remainder is of unknown origin. The D gene and trimming were derived from the DNA, and the V and J assignments and clone size from that table. The sample table contains over 100,000 clones; only one count was recorded for 60% to 80% of them. The leading ten clones occupy under 8.5% of the sample.

V drops 4 bases and J drops 9 bases, leaving 13 bases in between. The cysteine opens and the phenylalanine closes a CDR3 of 12 amino acids. This entry keeps only the CDR3 DNA: 36 bases, framed from base 1. CDR1 and CDR2 (SGHTA, FQGNSA) derive from the germline V gene. The rearrangement joined TRBV7-2 to TRBJ2-7; TRBD2 is a possible D gene, resting on 5 matching bases. This receptor was taken from a male donor in good health and CMV-seronegative. The sequencing sample was made of PBMCs. The CDR3 region has the sequence CASSSTGYRQYF. The nucleotide sequence is given as TGTGCCAGCAGCTCAACGGGGTATAGGCAGTACTTC. Here the CDR3 is joined to the reference TRBV7-2 and TRBJ2-7 genes, and the full variable domain is: GAGVSQSPSNKVTEKGKDVELRCDPISGHTALYWYRQSLGQGLEFLIYFQGNSAPDKSGLPSDRFSAERTGGSVSTLTIQRTQQEDSAVYLCASSSTGYRQYFGPGTRLTVT.